Below, 6 T cell receptor beta chains from the same sample are listed, as sequenced in a study of pediatric ulcerative colitis. Profiling relied on immunoSEQ multiplex PCR, and the TCRdb table lists in-frame clones only, not all of them. The table has around 61,000 clones, about nine tenths seen once. Sequenced input: blood. Source of these receptors: a boy younger than 18 with severe ulcerative colitis.

The rearrangement uses TRBV27 and TRBJ2-7; perhaps TRBD2 as D (6 bases). V lost 6 bases to trimming and J lost 0 bases, with 9 bases between them. The CDR3 covers 13 residues. Per germline, CDR1 MNHEY and CDR2 SMNVEV (reference sequence). As DNA, the CDR3 is TGTGCCAGCAGGCGGGGTTCCTCCTACGAGCAGTACTTC. It is translated as CASRRGSSYEQYF.

The chain links TRBV18 to TRBJ2-1; the D gene is possibly TRBD2 (5 bases). V was trimmed by 3 bases and J by 5 bases, leaving 14 bases between them. The CDR3 runs to 15 residues. Germline-derived CDR1 and CDR2 are KGHSH and LQKENI. The CDR3 DNA follows: TGTGCCAGCTCACCTGTTAAGGGAGCGAACAATGAGCAGTTCTTC. As protein: CASSPVKGANNEQFF.

This clone was detected only once. The chain couples TRBV7-2 to TRBJ2-7; no definite D call. Deletions cut 7 bases from V and 2 bases from J, with 6 bases between. The V gene's germline CDR1 is SGHTA and CDR2 FQGNSA. CDR3 length: 11 amino acids. The CDR3 region is CASTTAYEQYF. DNA for the CDR3: TGTGCCAGCACAACAGCCTACGAGCAGTACTTC. Complete variable domain (other parts from reference TRBV7-2 and TRBJ2-7): GAGVSQSPSNKVTEKGKDVELRCDPISGHTALYWYRQSLGQGLEFLIYFQGNSAPDKSGLPSDRFSAERTGGSVSTLTIQRTQQEDSAVYLCASTTAYEQYFGPGTRLTVT.

CDR3 DNA: TGTGCCAGCAGCCCGGACCCGTCTCCCTGGGGGAAAAACATTCAGTACTTC. Protein product: CASSPDPSPWGKNIQYF. The chain links TRBV27 to TRBJ2-4, with D perhaps given as TRBD1 or TRBD2 (5 bases each). This CDR3 region has 17 residues. V was trimmed by 6 bases and J by 4 bases, leaving 22 bases between them. Germline CDR1 MNHEY, CDR2 SMNVEV (reference sequence).

This chain uses TRBV5-1 with TRBJ2-1, with 11 bases that match TRBD2. The germline gives CDR1 SGHRS, CDR2 YFSETQ. The CDR3 is 13 residues long. The ends lost 6 bases at V and 5 bases at J; junction bases unmatched: 1. CDR3 sequence: CASKGLADNEQFF. CDR3 bases: TGCGCCAGCAAGGGACTAGCGGACAATGAGCAGTTCTTC.

This chain links TRBV27 with TRBJ2-3; D gene uncertain. The CDR3 is 12 amino acids. The germline V and J ends were trimmed by 3 bases and 5 bases, with 6 bases remaining between them. The germline V gene has CDR1 MNHEY and CDR2 SMNVEV (reference sequence). The CDR3 DNA reads TGTGCCAGCAGTTTGGGTTTAGATACGCAGTATTTT. This encodes CASSLGLDTQYF.